The clone carrying this T cell receptor (beta chain) was counted many times. Antigen unknown. The CDR3 loop spans 13 amino acids. The germline CDR1 and CDR2 sequences are MGHRA and YSYEKL. Trimming stripped 1 base from V and 4 bases from J, with 7 bases between. The source of the sample is a study of identical twins. Points from the study as a whole: The abundant beta clonotypes from cord blood had fewer insertions, and memory repertoires had none of this.

TCRdb used MiXCR to reprocess the 5' RACE reads, holding one entry per CDR3 protein. The sample contains around 650,000 distinct CDR3 sequences, around 7.4% of which appear only once. These data were likewise used in another study, on yellow fever vaccine responses in identical twins. That work contributes: Twins' vaccine T cell responses reportedly seemed partly convergent and partly personalized.

Material for sequencing was PBMCs. This receptor was taken from a woman aged 18-29 years in good health. The V call is TRBV4-1, the J call TRBJ1-2; D remains unclear. CDR3 sequence (DNA): TGCGCCAGCAGCCAAGCCGGCCTCTATGGCTACACCTTC. It specifies CASSQAGLYGYTF.